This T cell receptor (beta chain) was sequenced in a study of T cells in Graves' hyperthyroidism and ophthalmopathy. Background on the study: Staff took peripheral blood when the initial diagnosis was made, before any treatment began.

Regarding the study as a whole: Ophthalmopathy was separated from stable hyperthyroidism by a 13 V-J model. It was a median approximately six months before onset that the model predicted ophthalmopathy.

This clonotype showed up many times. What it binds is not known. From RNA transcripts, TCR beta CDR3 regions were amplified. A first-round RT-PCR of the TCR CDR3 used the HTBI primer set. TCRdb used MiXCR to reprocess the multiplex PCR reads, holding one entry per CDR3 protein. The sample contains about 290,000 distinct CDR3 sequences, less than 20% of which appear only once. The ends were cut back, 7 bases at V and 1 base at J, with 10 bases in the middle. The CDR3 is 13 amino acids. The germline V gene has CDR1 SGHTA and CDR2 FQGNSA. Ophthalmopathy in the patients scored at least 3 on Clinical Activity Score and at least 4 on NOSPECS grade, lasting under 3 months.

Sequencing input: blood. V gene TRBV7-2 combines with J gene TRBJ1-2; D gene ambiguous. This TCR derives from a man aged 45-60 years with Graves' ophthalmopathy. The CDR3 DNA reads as TGTGCCAGCAACACCGGGAGTAACTATGGCTACACCTTC. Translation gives CASNTGSNYGYTF.